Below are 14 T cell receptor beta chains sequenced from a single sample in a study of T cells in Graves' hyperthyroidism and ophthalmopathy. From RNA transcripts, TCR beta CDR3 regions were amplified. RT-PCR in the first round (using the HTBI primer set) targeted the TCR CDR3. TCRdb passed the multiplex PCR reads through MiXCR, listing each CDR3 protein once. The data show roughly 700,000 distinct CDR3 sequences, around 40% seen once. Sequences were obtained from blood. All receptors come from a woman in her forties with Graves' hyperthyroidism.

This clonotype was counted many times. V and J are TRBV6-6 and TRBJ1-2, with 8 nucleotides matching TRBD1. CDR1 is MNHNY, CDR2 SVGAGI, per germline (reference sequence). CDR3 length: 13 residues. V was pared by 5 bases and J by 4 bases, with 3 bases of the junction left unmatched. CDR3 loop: CASSVGQGYGYTF. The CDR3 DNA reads TGTGCCAGCAGTGTAGGACAGGGCTATGGCTACACCTTC.

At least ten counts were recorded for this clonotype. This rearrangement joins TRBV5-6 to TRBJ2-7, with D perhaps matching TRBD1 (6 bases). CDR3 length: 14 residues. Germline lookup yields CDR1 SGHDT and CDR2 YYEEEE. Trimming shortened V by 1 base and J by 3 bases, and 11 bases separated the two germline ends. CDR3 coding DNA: TGTGCCAGCAGCTTGAGGACAGACTTCTACGAGCAGTACTTC. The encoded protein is CASSLRTDFYEQYF.

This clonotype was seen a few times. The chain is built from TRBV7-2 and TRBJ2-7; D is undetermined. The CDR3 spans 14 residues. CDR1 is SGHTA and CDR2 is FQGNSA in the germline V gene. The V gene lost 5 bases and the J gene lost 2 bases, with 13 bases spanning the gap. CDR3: CASSPAYYPYEQYF. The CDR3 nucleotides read TGTGCCAGCAGCCCCGCCTACTACCCCTACGAGCAGTACTTC.

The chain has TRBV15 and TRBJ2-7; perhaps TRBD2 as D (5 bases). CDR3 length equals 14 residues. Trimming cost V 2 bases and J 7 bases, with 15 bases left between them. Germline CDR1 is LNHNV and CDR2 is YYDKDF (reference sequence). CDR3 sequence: CATSRREGDNEQYF. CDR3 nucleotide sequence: TGTGCCACCAGCAGACGGGAAGGTGACAATGAGCAGTACTTC.

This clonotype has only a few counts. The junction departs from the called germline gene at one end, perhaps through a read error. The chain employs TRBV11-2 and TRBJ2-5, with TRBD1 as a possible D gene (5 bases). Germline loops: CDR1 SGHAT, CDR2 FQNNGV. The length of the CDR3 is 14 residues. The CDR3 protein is CASSQELQEETQYF. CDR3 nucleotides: TGCGCCAGCAGCCAAGAGTTACAGGAAGAGACCCAGTACTTC.

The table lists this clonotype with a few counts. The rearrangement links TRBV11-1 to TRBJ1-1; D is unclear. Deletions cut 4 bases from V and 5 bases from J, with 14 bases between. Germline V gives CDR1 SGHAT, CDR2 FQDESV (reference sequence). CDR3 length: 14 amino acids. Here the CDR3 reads CASSSMQQGTEAFF. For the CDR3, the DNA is TGTGCCAGCAGCTCCATGCAACAAGGAACTGAAGCTTTCTTT.

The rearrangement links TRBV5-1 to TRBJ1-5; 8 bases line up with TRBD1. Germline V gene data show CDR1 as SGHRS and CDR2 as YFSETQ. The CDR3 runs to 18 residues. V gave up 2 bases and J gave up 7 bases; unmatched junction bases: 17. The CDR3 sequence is CASSFGKIPTGGGQPQHF. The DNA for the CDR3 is TGCGCCAGCAGCTTTGGAAAAATTCCAACAGGGGGTGGACAGCCCCAGCATTTT. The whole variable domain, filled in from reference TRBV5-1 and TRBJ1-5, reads KAGVTQTPRYLIKTRGQQVTLSCSPISGHRSVSWYQQTPGQGLQFLFEYFSETQRNKGNFPGRFSGRQFSNSRSEMNVSTLELGDSALYLCASSFGKIPTGGGQPQHFGDGTRLSIL.

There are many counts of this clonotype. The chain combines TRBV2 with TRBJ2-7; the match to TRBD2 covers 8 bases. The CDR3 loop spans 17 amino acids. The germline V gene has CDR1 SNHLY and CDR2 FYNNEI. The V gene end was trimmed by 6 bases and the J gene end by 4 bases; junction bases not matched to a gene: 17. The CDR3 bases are TGTGCCAGCAGAAAGGACATTGGGGCGGGAGGTTTTTACGAGCAGTACTTC. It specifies CASRKDIGAGGFYEQYF.

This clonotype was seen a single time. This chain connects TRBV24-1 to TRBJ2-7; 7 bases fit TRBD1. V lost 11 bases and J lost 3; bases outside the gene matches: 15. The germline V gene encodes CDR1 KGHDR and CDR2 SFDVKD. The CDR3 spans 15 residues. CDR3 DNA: TGTGCCAGCAGAAGTACAGGGGACGCGGACTACGAGCAGTACTTC. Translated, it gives CASRSTGDADYEQYF.

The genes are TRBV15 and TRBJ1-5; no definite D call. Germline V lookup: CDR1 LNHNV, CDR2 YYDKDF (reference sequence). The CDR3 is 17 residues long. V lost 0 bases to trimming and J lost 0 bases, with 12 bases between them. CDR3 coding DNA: TGTGCCACCAGCAGAGATAGCATCGGAAGTAGCAATCAGCCCCAGCATTTT. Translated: CATSRDSIGSSNQPQHF.

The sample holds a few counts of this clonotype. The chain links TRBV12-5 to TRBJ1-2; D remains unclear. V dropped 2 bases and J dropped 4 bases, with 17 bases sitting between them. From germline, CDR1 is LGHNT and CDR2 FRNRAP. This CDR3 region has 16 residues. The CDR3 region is CASGLSFSRSGYGYTF. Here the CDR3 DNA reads TGTGCTAGTGGTTTGTCGTTCTCTAGGTCTGGCTATGGCTACACCTTC. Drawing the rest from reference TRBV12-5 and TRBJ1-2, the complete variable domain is DARVTQTPRHKVTEMGQEVTMRCQPILGHNTVFWYRQTMMQGLELLAYFRNRAPLDDSGMPKDRFSAEMPDATLATLKIQPSEPRDSAVYFCASGLSFSRSGYGYTFGSGTRLTVV.

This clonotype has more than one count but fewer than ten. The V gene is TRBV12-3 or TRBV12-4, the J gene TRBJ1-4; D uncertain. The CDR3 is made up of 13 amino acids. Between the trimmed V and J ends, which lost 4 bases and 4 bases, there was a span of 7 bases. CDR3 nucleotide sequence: TGTGCCAGCAGTTACGAAAATAATGAAAAACTGTTTTTT. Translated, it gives CASSYENNEKLFF.

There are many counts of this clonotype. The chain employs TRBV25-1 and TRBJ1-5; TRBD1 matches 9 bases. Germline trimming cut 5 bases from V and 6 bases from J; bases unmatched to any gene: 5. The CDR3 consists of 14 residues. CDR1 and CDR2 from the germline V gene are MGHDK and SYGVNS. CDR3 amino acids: CASSHTGGGQPQHF. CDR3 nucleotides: TGTGCCAGCAGTCACACAGGGGGCGGTCAGCCCCAGCATTTT.

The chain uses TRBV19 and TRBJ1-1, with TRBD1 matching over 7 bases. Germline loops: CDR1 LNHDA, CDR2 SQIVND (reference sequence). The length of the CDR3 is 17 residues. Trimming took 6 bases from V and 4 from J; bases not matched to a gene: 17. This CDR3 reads CASRTLLQGPRGTEAFF. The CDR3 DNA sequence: TGTGCCAGTAGAACTCTTCTACAGGGGCCGCGGGGCACTGAAGCTTTCTTT.